Below, one T cell receptor (beta chain) is given with its context. There is no known antigen for this receptor. No base quality values were provided; no much bigger clone lies one nucleotide off. Its CDR3 holds 16 amino acids, cysteine through phenylalanine. Of the read, only the CDR3 DNA is kept; its 48 bases are in frame from base 1. CDR1 and CDR2 are drawn from the germline V gene: SGHRS, YFSETQ. Unmatched junction bases come to 5, with V trimmed by 0 bases and J by 2 bases. These data come from a study of blood T cell repertoires in COVID-19 (dated by TCRdb to the early 2020s). Looking at the study overall: The collaborator samples originated in the United States, Italy and Spain and spanned the acute and convalescent phases of COVID-19. The samples were drawn from two sources: the first 160 participants of the ongoing ImmuneRACE study, and 1,254 subjects contributed by 6 global collaborators. The dataset comprised deeply sampled blood TCRbeta repertoires from subjects exposed to, actively infected with, or recovered from COVID-19. HLA class I and class II types, where available, came from metadata supplied by the sample provider rather than from assay-based typing. The repertoires were released in a freely available public database meant as a resource for research on the immune response to SARS-CoV-2. A de-identified subject ID, COVID-19 status, age in years and sex were almost always included in the sample metadata. The prospective study material was composed of cDNA or gDNA derived from T cells, B-cell-depleted T cells, or PBMCs. The study at large found these results: Clinical and demographic metadata were provided uncurated, with the amount varying by source and participant.

The immunoSEQ Assay, a bias-controlled multiplex PCR, was used to amplify TCRbeta CDR3 regions from genomic DNA. The authors' analysis ran thus. Within the assay, amplification of reference gene primers was used to estimate how many nucleated cells each sample contained. To quantify the absolute abundance of each unique TCRbeta CDR3 rearrangement, sequence reads were collapsed and filtered. For each sample, productive Simpson clonality was calculated by taking the square root of Simpson's diversity index across productive rearrangements. In TCRdb, the immuneACCESS table is reduced to in-frame sequences with V and J assigned. These tables do not hold every clone; where another copy was compared, an unresolved V gene accounts for under half, and the others remain unexplained. V, J and clone size reflect that table, while D and trimming were determined from the DNA. The sample contains approximately 100,000 clones, 70% to 90% of them found a single time. The top ten hold around 1.2% of the sample.

Collaborating institutions collected whole blood in K2EDTA tubes following their own protocols. Collaborator samples were shipped for TCRbeta analysis as frozen whole blood, isolated PBMCs, or DNA extracted from either sample type. Sequenced: peripheral blood. The clonotype was recovered from a human donor in a cohort sampled during active COVID-19. The chain couples TRBV5-1 to TRBJ2-7; 10 of the junction bases match TRBD2. The encoded CDR3 is CASSLDSGGITYEQYF. The nucleotide sequence is TGCGCCAGCAGCTTGGATAGCGGGGGGATCACCTACGAGCAGTACTTC. Here the CDR3 is joined to the reference TRBV5-1 and TRBJ2-7 genes, and the full variable domain is: KAGVTQTPRYLIKTRGQQVTLSCSPISGHRSVSWYQQTPGQGLQFLFEYFSETQRNKGNFPGRFSGRQFSNSRSEMNVSTLELGDSALYLCASSLDSGGITYEQYFGPGTRLTVT.